These 30 T cell receptor beta chains came from one sample sequenced in a study of T-cell memory formation after mild COVID-19. TCRdb processed the 5' RACE reads anew with MiXCR; each CDR3 protein has one entry. This table holds approximately 300,000 distinct CDR3 sequences, approximately 19% found once. The sequenced sample was PBMCs or a T cell subset sorted from them (not recorded which). The receptors stem from a man between 18 and 35 years old who had mild COVID-19 (a few samples of this study predate the infection). Cell type and time point are not known.

This chain connects TRBV24-1 to TRBJ2-2; D is possibly TRBD2 (5 bases). The V gene's germline CDR1 is KGHDR and CDR2 SFDVKD. With 1 base removed from V and 6 bases from J, the gap between germline ends came to 8 bases. This CDR3 has 14 residues. As DNA, the CDR3 is TGTGCCACCAGTGATTTCTGGGGAGCCGGGGAGCTGTTTTTT. It is translated as CATSDFWGAGELFF.

This clonotype was seen only a few times. The chain combines TRBV12-3 or TRBV12-4 with TRBJ2-2, with 11 bases aligning to TRBD1. This CDR3 region has 19 residues. The V gene end was trimmed by 6 bases and the J gene end by 5 bases; junction bases not matched to a gene: 17. CDR3 nucleotide sequence: TGTGCCAGCAGGCCGGGACAGGGGGAGTTATGGAAACGGACCGGGGAGCTGTTTTTT. Amino acids: CASRPGQGELWKRTGELFF.

This clonotype was seen a few times. V is TRBV7-9 and J is TRBJ1-2; TRBD1 might be the D (6 bases). Germline CDR1 reads SEHNR; CDR2 reads FQNEAQ (reference sequence). V was cut by 4 bases and J by 1 base, with 16 bases left in between. CDR3 length equals 16 residues. This CDR3 reads CASSSLGGGHNYGYTF. CDR3 sequence (DNA): TGTGCCAGCAGCTCACTCGGGGGGGGCCATAACTATGGCTACACCTTC.

V and J are TRBV27 and TRBJ2-1; D is possibly TRBD2 (6 bases). The CDR3 sequence is 14 residues long. V lost 3 bases to trimming and J lost 4 bases, with 10 bases between them. CDR1 and CDR2 from the germline V gene are MNHEY and SMNVEV (reference sequence). CDR3 region: CASSFGSLYNEQFF. The CDR3 DNA is TGTGCCAGCAGTTTCGGGAGTTTGTACAATGAGCAGTTCTTC.

This clonotype turned up a few times. V gene TRBV5-1 combines with J gene TRBJ1-2, with TRBD1 matching over 9 bases. The CDR3 totals 14 residues. V was clipped by 5 bases and J by 7 bases; unmatched bases: 9. The V gene's germline CDR1 is SGHRS and CDR2 YFSETQ. The CDR3 spells CASRSGQGQSGYTF. CDR3 nucleotide sequence: TGCGCCAGCAGGTCAGGACAGGGGCAAAGTGGCTACACCTTC.

This clonotype showed up just a few times. The rearrangement uses TRBV20-1 and TRBJ2-1; 10 nucleotides align to TRBD1. This CDR3 comprises 13 residues. CDR1 DFQATT and CDR2 SNEGSKA come from the germline V gene (reference sequence). After removal of 6 bases from V and 10 bases from J, the junction contained 9 bases not matched to a gene. DNA of the CDR3: TGCAGTGCGCCAAGGGACAGGGGTGGAGAGCAGTTCTTC. Its translation is CSAPRDRGGEQFF.

This clonotype was picked up a small number of times. The V call is TRBV4-1, the J call TRBJ1-2; D gene unclear. This CDR3 is 12 amino acids long. Germline lookup yields CDR1 MGHRA and CDR2 YSYEKL. V was clipped by 4 bases and J by 8 bases, with 11 bases between them. The DNA for the CDR3 is TGCGCCAGCAGCCTAGGAAGGAGCGGCTACACCTTC. Its translation: CASSLGRSGYTF.

The chain uses TRBV12-5 and TRBJ2-3, with 8 bases identical to TRBD2. Germline V gives CDR1 LGHNT, CDR2 FRNRAP. V shed 5 bases, J shed 6 bases, and the junction held 4 bases outside the gene matches. The CDR3 consists of 13 residues. The CDR3 DNA sequence: TGTGCTAGTGGTAACCCTAGCGGGGATACGCAGTATTTT. Amino acid sequence: CASGNPSGDTQYF.

This clonotype appeared a few times. The J gene is TRBJ2-2, the V gene TRBV6-5; 11 bases are shared with TRBD1. V trimming: 4 bases; J trimming: 6 bases; junction bases outside the gene matches: 1. Germline V gene lookup returns CDR1 MNHEY and CDR2 SVGAGI. This CDR3 is 14 amino acids long. This chain's CDR3 is CASSWDRGSGELFF. CDR3 bases: TGTGCCAGCAGTTGGGACAGGGGGTCCGGGGAGCTGTTTTTT.

This clonotype was found a few times. The V gene is TRBV21-1, the J gene TRBJ2-4; the table assigns TRBD1, which was not confirmed against the DNA. TRBV21-1 is labeled a pseudogene. The CDR3 totals 22 residues. The CDR3 DNA follows: TGTGCCAGCAGCAAACGTAAGGGGGCTTTGGGTCAGGCCAAGTTAGCCAAAAACATTCAGTACTTC. It translates to CASSKRKGALGQAKLAKNIQYF.

The CDR3 DNA reads TGTGCCAGCGGACGAGATCAGCCCCAGCATTTT. The encoded protein is CASGRDQPQHF. The chain carries TRBV6-5 and TRBJ1-5; D is uncertain. Germline CDR1 and CDR2: MNHEY and SVGAGI. This CDR3 has 11 amino acids. V was pared by 8 bases and J by 5 bases, with 7 bases between.

The gene calls are TRBV5-1 and TRBJ2-2; no firm D call. Trimming pared 5 bases from V and 3 bases from J, leaving 11 bases between. Germline CDR1 is SGHRS and CDR2 is YFSETQ. This CDR3 has 14 residues. In nucleotides, the CDR3 is TGCGCCAGCAGTAGGCTGGCGGACACCGGGGAGCTGTTTTTT. Amino acids: CASSRLADTGELFF.

The chain combines TRBV15 with TRBJ2-1; no reliable D call. V gave up 5 bases and J gave up 10 bases, with 9 bases separating them. Germline lookup yields CDR1 LNHNV and CDR2 YYDKDF (reference sequence). The CDR3 is 11 residues long. This CDR3 reads CATSPGWEQFF. CDR3 sequence (DNA): TGTGCCACCAGCCCTGGGTGGGAGCAGTTCTTC.

This clonotype was observed a handful of times. As DNA, the CDR3 is TGCGCCAGCAGCTTGAGAACAGGGCCCTCACCCCTCCACTTT. Its translation is CASSLRTGPSPLHF. The chain uses TRBV5-1 and TRBJ1-6; D perhaps matches TRBD1 (6 bases). Trimming took 1 base from V and 10 from J, leaving 12 bases between them. Germline assignment: CDR1 SGHRS and CDR2 YFSETQ. This CDR3 contains 14 residues.

This clonotype turned up a few times. The chain carries TRBV4-1 and TRBJ1-1; 8 bases agree with TRBD1. The CDR3 totals 15 residues. The V gene end was trimmed by 5 bases and the J gene end by 1 base; junction bases not matched to a gene: 6. From germline, CDR1 is MGHRA and CDR2 YSYEKL. CDR3 sequence: CASSSQGAANTEAFF. CDR3 nucleotide sequence: TGCGCCAGCAGCAGTCAGGGGGCGGCGAACACTGAAGCTTTCTTT.

In this sample, this clonotype turned up a few times. J is TRBJ1-4 and V is TRBV12-3 or TRBV12-4, with D hard to call. Between the trimmed V and J ends, which lost 4 bases and 7 bases, there was a span of 13 bases. This CDR3 is 14 amino acids long. This CDR3 is CASSSGSLGEKLFF. CDR3 coding DNA: TGTGCCAGCAGTTCGGGTTCTTTGGGTGAAAAACTGTTTTTT.

The chain recombines TRBV4-2 with TRBJ1-1; 12 bases align to TRBD1. V was pared by 1 base and J by 6 bases, with 3 bases of the junction left unmatched. The CDR3 extends over 15 amino acids. Looked up from germline, CDR1 is LGHNA and CDR2 is YNFKEQ. The CDR3 nucleotides are TGTGCCAGCAGCCAAGCGGGACAGGGGGCCCCTGAAGCTTTCTTT. This codes for CASSQAGQGAPEAFF.

This chain links TRBV5-1 with TRBJ2-7; no reliable D call. The V end lost 4 bases, the J end lost 5 bases, and 13 bases lay between the germline ends. Germline CDR1 is SGHRS and CDR2 is YFSETQ. The CDR3 covers 13 residues. The DNA of the CDR3 is TGCGCCAGCAGCAACAGCCCTCGGGACGAGCAGTACTTC. As protein: CASSNSPRDEQYF.

The chain carries TRBV20-1 and TRBJ2-5, with 9 nucleotides matching TRBD2. Germline CDR1 and CDR2: DFQATT and SNEGSKA (reference sequence). This CDR3 has 15 amino acids. V trimming: 1 base; J trimming: 7 bases; junction bases outside the gene matches: 10. The CDR3 protein is CSARGAGGGEATQYF. The CDR3 nucleotides are TGCAGTGCTAGAGGAGCGGGGGGTGGGGAGGCGACCCAGTACTTC.

The rearrangement links TRBV6-5 to TRBJ2-7; D remains ambiguous. Germline V gene data show CDR1 as MNHEY and CDR2 as SVGAGI. V lost 5 bases to trimming and J lost 3 bases, with 8 bases between them. The CDR3 is 12 residues long. The CDR3 loop is CASSTDNYEQYF. The CDR3 DNA is TGTGCCAGCAGTACTGACAACTACGAGCAGTACTTC.

This clonotype came up once. The V call is TRBV29-1, the J call TRBJ2-3; 16 bases are a match to TRBD2. The CDR3 totals 15 residues. Germline-derived CDR1 and CDR2 are SQVTM and ANQGSEA. V lost 6 bases and J lost 3; bases outside the gene matches: 3. In DNA form, the CDR3 reads TGCAGCGTGGGGACTAGCGGGGGGGCGACAGATACGCAGTATTTT. Translation gives CSVGTSGGATDTQYF.

This clonotype has only a few counts. The rearrangement uses TRBV11-1 and TRBJ2-4, with TRBD1 matching 11 bases. The CDR3 has 14 amino acids. V lost 8 bases, J lost 9 bases, and 9 bases stayed unmatched. Germline V gives CDR1 SGHAT, CDR2 FQDESV (reference sequence). The CDR3 spells CASGSGTGGSIQYF. CDR3 coding DNA: TGTGCCAGCGGATCCGGGACAGGGGGATCCATTCAGTACTTC.

A few counts support this clonotype. The V and J genes are TRBV6-2 or TRBV6-3 and TRBJ2-2; D might be TRBD2 (6 bases). Trimming shortened V by 0 bases and J by 3 bases, and 14 bases separated the two germline ends. The CDR3 length is 17 residues. The germline V gene encodes CDR1 MNHEY and CDR2 SVGEGT. The DNA for the CDR3 is TGTGCCAGCAGTTACTCCCCGACTAGTCCGGACACCGGGGAGCTGTTTTTT. Amino acids: CASSYSPTSPDTGELFF.

This clonotype was detected a few times. The chain links TRBV7-2 to TRBJ2-7; a possible D gene is TRBD2 (5 bases). The CDR3 has 14 residues. The V gene's germline CDR1 is SGHTA and CDR2 FQGNSA. V lost 4 bases, J lost 4 bases, and 14 bases lay in between. The CDR3 nucleotides read TGTGCCAGCAGCTCCAGCCACAGCGGTTACGAGCAGTACTTC. Protein product: CASSSSHSGYEQYF.

This clonotype showed up just a few times. The chain combines TRBV7-9 with TRBJ1-6; TRBD1 matches 7 bases. The germline V gene encodes CDR1 SEHNR and CDR2 FQNEAQ (reference sequence). J gave up 7 bases and V 4 bases, and 10 bases lay outside the gene matches. CDR3 length equals 16 residues. In nucleotides, the CDR3 is TGTGCCAGCAGCTCAGGGGGGAGCGCGGGGAATTCACCCCTCCACTTT. Translation gives CASSSGGSAGNSPLHF.

V gene TRBV6-7 combines with J gene TRBJ1-1, with D possibly TRBD1 on 5 matching bases. TRBV6-7 is an open reading frame whose function is uncertain. V lost 7 bases, J lost 0 bases, and 12 bases lay in between. The CDR3 spans 14 residues. CDR3 protein: CASTPGAVNTEAFF. CDR3 coding DNA: TGTGCCAGCACCCCTGGGGCGGTGAACACTGAAGCTTTCTTT.

This clonotype showed up just a few times. This sequence joins TRBV4-2 and TRBJ2-1, with TRBD2 matching 8 bases. The CDR3 loop spans 16 amino acids. V trimming: 4 bases; J trimming: 6 bases; junction bases outside the gene matches: 11. Germline CDR1 is LGHNA and CDR2 is YNFKEQ. In DNA form, the CDR3 reads TGTGCCAGCAGCCCCCATTTACTTGCGGGGGGCAATGAGCAGTTCTTC. Its translation is CASSPHLLAGGNEQFF.

This clonotype has more than one count but fewer than ten. The chain combines TRBV7-2 with TRBJ1-4; 12 nucleotides align to TRBD1. V shed 1 base, J shed 8 bases, and the junction held 5 bases outside the gene matches. The CDR3 runs to 16 residues. Germline V gene sequence: CDR1 SGHTA, CDR2 FQGNSA. CDR3 in amino acids: CASSLDPGQGAEKLFF. DNA for the CDR3: TGTGCCAGCAGCTTAGACCCGGGACAGGGGGCGGAAAAACTGTTTTTT.

The rearrangement joins TRBV14 to TRBJ1-1, with D possibly being TRBD1 (6 bases). The CDR3 is 14 amino acids. From germline, CDR1 is SGHDN and CDR2 FVKESK. The V end was cut by 6 bases, the J end by 3 bases, with 14 bases between. The CDR3: CASSLTGWYTEAFF. Here the CDR3 DNA reads TGTGCCAGCAGTTTAACAGGGTGGTACACTGAAGCTTTCTTT. Complete variable domain (other parts from reference TRBV14 and TRBJ1-1): EAGVTQFPSHSVIEKGQTVTLRCDPISGHDNLYWYRRVMGKEIKFLLHFVKESKQDESGMPNNRFLAERTGGTYSTLKVQPAELEDSGVYFCASSLTGWYTEAFFGQGTRLTVV.

The V and J genes are TRBV10-3 and TRBJ2-3; TRBD1 matches at 7 bases. Germline V CDR1 and CDR2: ENHRY, SYGVKD. V shed 3 bases, J shed 6 bases, and the junction held 3 bases outside the gene matches. The CDR3 has 13 residues. The DNA for the CDR3 is TGTGCCATCAGTGAACAGGGGACGGATACGCAGTATTTT. It translates to CAISEQGTDTQYF.